Each of the 14 T cell receptor beta chains below was sequenced from the same sample in a study of blood T cell repertoires in COVID-19. Profiled with immunoSEQ multiplex PCR; TCRdb holds only in-frame clones, not every one. The repertoire holds about 300,000 clones, around 86% seen once, with 1.3% in the top ten. Material: peripheral blood. All receptors come from a man aged 70-80 years with acute or convalescent COVID-19.

The rearrangement joins TRBV7-2 to TRBJ2-1, with D unclear. The CDR3 contains 13 residues. The V and J ends lost 6 bases and 11 bases respectively, with 17 bases between them. Germline CDR1 SGHTA, CDR2 FQGNSA. The DNA for the CDR3 is TGTGCCAGCAGTCCCACACAGACGCAACAGCAGTTCTTC. Its translation is CASSPTQTQQQFF.

The rearrangement joins TRBV5-1 to TRBJ2-3; a weak D match, TRBD2 (6 bases). Germline V gene lookup returns CDR1 SGHRS and CDR2 YFSETQ. Trimming pared 4 bases from V and 6 bases from J, leaving 12 bases between. The CDR3 totals 13 residues. CDR3 region: CASSRDWGDTQYF. The CDR3 nucleotides are TGCGCCAGCAGCCGGGACTGGGGGGATACGCAGTATTTT.

This rearrangement joins TRBV7-2 to TRBJ2-1, with a tentative D call TRBD1 (6 bases). Germline values: CDR1 SGHTA, CDR2 FQGNSA. The CDR3 totals 14 residues. The V and J ends lost 3 bases and 5 bases respectively, with 11 bases between them. The CDR3, as DNA: TGTGCCAGCAGCTTTAACAGGGTAAACAATGAGCAGTTCTTC. Translating gives CASSFNRVNNEQFF.

The rearrangement joins TRBV28 to TRBJ1-4; 8 positions match TRBD1. There are 15 residues in the CDR3. The ends lost 5 bases at V and 5 bases at J; junction bases unmatched: 7. Germline CDR1 and CDR2: MDHEN and SYDVKM. Here the CDR3 reads CASSLPQGGNEKLFF. CDR3 bases: TGTGCCAGCAGTCTCCCACAGGGGGGGAATGAAAAACTGTTTTTT.

The V and J genes are TRBV7-2 and TRBJ2-3; D perhaps matches TRBD1 (5 bases). The CDR3 totals 15 residues. Germline values: CDR1 SGHTA, CDR2 FQGNSA. V was trimmed by 0 bases and J by 0 bases, leaving 7 bases between them. The DNA for the CDR3 is TGTGCCAGCAGCTTAGCCCGGACAAGCACAGATACGCAGTATTTT. Its protein product is CASSLARTSTDTQYF. The entire variable domain, with the rest obtained from reference TRBV7-2 and TRBJ2-3, is as follows: GAGVSQSPSNKVTEKGKDVELRCDPISGHTALYWYRQSLGQGLEFLIYFQGNSAPDKSGLPSDRFSAERTGGSVSTLTIQRTQQEDSAVYLCASSLARTSTDTQYFGPGTRLTVL.

The chain links TRBV2 to TRBJ1-1; 7 nucleotides line up with TRBD1. In germline, CDR1 is SNHLY, CDR2 FYNNEI. J lost 1 base, V lost 3 bases, and 5 bases had no gene match. This CDR3 region has 15 residues. This CDR3 reads CASSDQGTENTEAFF. CDR3 DNA sequence: TGTGCCAGCAGTGATCAAGGGACAGAGAACACTGAAGCTTTCTTT.

The sample holds one count of this clone. CDR3 bases: TGTGCCAGCTCACCACCGTTAGGCGGGGGAACAGATACGCAGTATTTT. Translated, it gives CASSPPLGGGTDTQYF. V usage is TRBV18 and J usage is TRBJ2-3; 7 bases agree with TRBD2. CDR3 length: 16 amino acids. Germline V CDR1 and CDR2: KGHSH, LQKENI. The V gene end was trimmed by 0 bases and the J gene end by 3 bases; junction bases not matched to a gene: 6.

The chain links TRBV7-2 to TRBJ2-5; D is undetermined. V was clipped by 5 bases and J by 2 bases, with 15 bases between them. Germline-derived CDR1 and CDR2 are SGHTA and FQGNSA. This CDR3 region has 15 residues. The CDR3 nucleotides read TGTGCCAGCAGCCCCTACCGTAGCAGACAAGAGACCCAGTACTTC. It is translated as CASSPYRSRQETQYF.

This sequence joins TRBV4-3 and TRBJ2-7; TRBD2 is a possible D gene (5 bases). The CDR3 covers 14 residues. Germline-derived CDR1 and CDR2 are LGHNA and YSLEER. V was shortened by 5 bases and J by 6 bases, with 17 bases between the two germline ends. The DNA for the CDR3 is TGCGCCAGCAGCATGGACTCTCCTGCCCTCGAGCAGTACTTC. Its translation is CASSMDSPALEQYF.

This clone was seen just once. The V and J genes are TRBV30 and TRBJ1-6; a weak D match, TRBD1 (5 bases). Germline CDR1 and CDR2: GTSNPN and SVGIG (reference sequence). V was trimmed by 1 base and J by 10 bases, leaving 11 bases between them. CDR3 size: 13 residues. The CDR3 DNA follows: TGTGCCTGGAGTGGGCCAGGGCAGTCACCCCTCCACTTT. Protein product: CAWSGPGQSPLHF.

J is TRBJ1-4 and V is TRBV11-2; D possibly corresponds to TRBD1 (6 bases). In germline, CDR1 is SGHAT, CDR2 FQNNGV. Trimming took off 5 bases at V and 1 base at J, with 17 bases between the two ends. CDR3 size: 17 residues. The CDR3 loop is CASSANRVGRTNEKLFF. The DNA for the CDR3 is TGTGCCAGCAGCGCGAACAGGGTGGGGAGAACTAATGAAAAACTGTTTTTT.

The rearrangement uses TRBV7-9 and TRBJ2-3, with 8 bases identical to TRBD1. CDR3 length: 16 residues. The germline CDR1 and CDR2 sequences are SEHNR and FQNEAQ (reference sequence). J was trimmed by 4 bases and V by 4 bases; bases with no gene match: 10. CDR3 loop: CASSSGQGEWADTQYF. CDR3 in DNA: TGTGCCAGCAGCTCAGGACAGGGCGAGTGGGCAGATACGCAGTATTTT.

V and J are TRBV19 and TRBJ2-3, with 10 bases that match TRBD2. V lost 5 bases and J lost 11; bases outside the gene matches: 4. CDR1 is LNHDA, CDR2 SQIVND, per germline (reference sequence). This CDR3 region has 12 residues. Here the CDR3 DNA reads TGTGCCAGTAGTCCGACTAGCGGGTGGCAGTATTTT. It translates to CASSPTSGWQYF.

The chain uses TRBV7-3 and TRBJ2-5, with D tentatively TRBD1 (5 bases). Trimming left V 3 bases short and J 3 bases short, with 11 bases between. The CDR3 is made up of 14 amino acids. The germline CDR1 and CDR2 sequences are SGHTA and FQGTGA. The CDR3 DNA reads as TGTGCCAGCAGCTTGCAGGGTGGGGAAGAGACCCAGTACTTC. Its translation: CASSLQGGEETQYF.